These 13 T cell receptor beta chains came from one sample sequenced in a study of identifying expanded T cells in peripheral blood. Clones were sequenced by immunoSEQ multiplex PCR, and TCRdb holds only the in-frame ones, with some missing. The data show roughly 90,000 clones, with 85% seen just once and 4.5% held by the top ten. The sample comprised blood. These receptor sequences come from a person aged 18 to 75 in good health.

This rearrangement joins TRBV5-1 to TRBJ2-5; no firm D call. The CDR3 has 14 amino acids. V was trimmed by 1 base and J by 2 bases, leaving 9 bases between them. Germline assignment: CDR1 SGHRS and CDR2 YFSETQ. The CDR3 is CASSLRQTQETQYF. DNA of the CDR3: TGCGCCAGCAGCTTGAGGCAGACACAAGAGACCCAGTACTTC.

This chain connects TRBV6-5 to TRBJ1-2, with 7 bases fitting TRBD1. V was clipped by 1 base and J by 6 bases; unmatched bases: 8. Germline lookup yields CDR1 MNHEY and CDR2 SVGAGI. This CDR3 region has 15 residues. Written as DNA, the CDR3 is TGTGCCAGCAGTTACTTTAGTGCAGGGGGGGATGGCTACACCTTC. It encodes CASSYFSAGGDGYTF.

This sequence joins TRBV7-9 and TRBJ1-6; D is undetermined. CDR1 is SEHNR and CDR2 is FQNEAQ in the germline V gene (reference sequence). Trimming shortened V by 10 bases and J by 7 bases, and 14 bases separated the two germline ends. This CDR3 region has 13 residues. CDR3: CAIRALRNSPLHF. CDR3 DNA sequence: TGTGCCATCCGGGCCCTTAGAAATTCACCCCTCCACTTT.

The chain links TRBV20-1 to TRBJ1-1; D gene ambiguous. Trimming shortened V by 3 bases and J by 11 bases, and 7 bases separated the two germline ends. Germline assignment: CDR1 DFQATT and CDR2 SNEGSKA (reference sequence). This CDR3 has 9 residues. The CDR3 is CSASGWAFF. The CDR3 DNA follows: TGCAGTGCTAGCGGTTGGGCTTTCTTT.

The rearrangement links TRBV5-1 to TRBJ1-2; unclear D gene. The CDR3 totals 13 residues. The V gene's germline CDR1 is SGHRS and CDR2 YFSETQ. V was cut by 7 bases and J by 4 bases, with 14 bases left in between. In nucleotides, the CDR3 is TGCGCCAGCGTGGGAAGGTCGGGCTATGGCTACACCTTC. This sequence encodes CASVGRSGYGYTF.

The chain uses TRBV5-6 and TRBJ1-2, with D maybe TRBD1 (5 bases). Germline assignment: CDR1 SGHDT and CDR2 YYEEEE. V lost 7 bases, J lost 6 bases, and 16 bases lay in between. The CDR3 loop spans 13 amino acids. CDR3 amino acids: CASSLKGLDGYTF. CDR3 DNA: TGTGCCAGCTCCTTGAAGGGGCTTGATGGCTACACCTTC.

The chain links TRBV7-2 to TRBJ2-5, with D tentatively TRBD2 (6 bases). This CDR3 has 15 residues. The germline V gene encodes CDR1 SGHTA and CDR2 FQGNSA. V lost 1 base, J lost 5 bases, and 14 bases lay in between. The CDR3 is CASSLGPPGGETQYF. The DNA of the CDR3 is TGTGCCAGCAGCTTAGGACCGCCTGGGGGGGAGACCCAGTACTTC.

This sequence joins TRBV9 and TRBJ2-7; 7 positions match TRBD2. V shed 3 bases and J 4 bases; nucleotides not matched to a gene: 7. The CDR3 is 14 residues long. Germline V lookup: CDR1 SGDLS, CDR2 YYNGEE. The CDR3 DNA reads TGTGCCAGCAGCGAGGGAGGGGCGCAATACGAGCAGTACTTC. Its translation: CASSEGGAQYEQYF.

The chain has TRBV9 and TRBJ1-6; D remains ambiguous. Germline CDR1 is SGDLS and CDR2 is YYNGEE. The V end was cut by 0 bases, the J end by 7 bases, with 8 bases between. This CDR3 is built from 14 residues. This chain's CDR3 is CASSVVPDNSPLHF. The CDR3 nucleotides are TGTGCCAGCAGCGTAGTCCCGGACAATTCACCCCTCCACTTT.

The V gene is TRBV4-1, the J gene TRBJ2-3, with TRBD2 matching over 7 bases. The V and J ends lost 1 base and 2 bases, in that order; junction bases with no gene match: 9. CDR1 MGHRA and CDR2 YSYEKL come from the germline V gene. The CDR3 spans 17 residues. In DNA, the CDR3 is TGCGCCAGCAGCCAAGGAGTTGCGGGGGTGATCACAGATACGCAGTATTTT. It yields the protein CASSQGVAGVITDTQYF.

J is TRBJ2-2 and V is TRBV19, with D hard to call. Trimming removed 10 bases from V and 2 bases from J, with 11 bases in between. Germline assignment: CDR1 LNHDA and CDR2 SQIVND (reference sequence). This CDR3 is 13 amino acids long. The DNA of the CDR3 is TGTGCCACCGCGACGGCCAACACCGGGGAGCTGTTTTTT. This codes for CATATANTGELFF.

This clone was counted a single time. V is TRBV7-2 and J is TRBJ2-5; no reliable D call. This CDR3 is 14 amino acids long. Trimming cost V 2 bases and J 4 bases, with 11 bases left between them. The germline CDR1 and CDR2 sequences are SGHTA and FQGNSA. The CDR3 loop reads CASSLHGLRETQYF. CDR3 coding DNA: TGTGCCAGCAGCTTACATGGCCTGAGAGAGACCCAGTACTTC. The full variable domain, rest sourced from reference TRBV7-2 and TRBJ2-5, is GAGVSQSPSNKVTEKGKDVELRCDPISGHTALYWYRQSLGQGLEFLIYFQGNSAPDKSGLPSDRFSAERTGGSVSTLTIQRTQQEDSAVYLCASSLHGLRETQYFGPGTRLLVL.

This chain links TRBV6-5 with TRBJ1-5, with D unresolved. The germline CDR1 and CDR2 sequences are MNHEY and SVGAGI. Trimming cost V 0 bases and J 7 bases, with 10 bases left between them. There are 14 residues in the CDR3. Here the CDR3 DNA reads TGTGCCAGCAGTTACTCTAACCAAAACCAGCCCCAGCATTTT. Translated: CASSYSNQNQPQHF.